These 3 T cell receptor beta chains originate from one sample sequenced in a study of T cell repertoires in cytomegalovirus infection. These receptors are not linked to any known antigen. A single record per CDR3 protein comes from TCRdb applying MiXCR to the reads. The table records about 340,000 distinct CDR3 sequences, approximately 32% of them present only once. Sequenced here: cultured PBMCs, sampled from culture after CMV antigen stimulation. These receptor sequences come from a human donor in good health (CMV status not recorded). Some clones in this sample may be carry-over from other donors' samples.

V usage is TRBV12-5 and J usage is TRBJ2-1, with D perhaps TRBD2 (5 bases). CDR3 length equals 13 residues. Per the germline V gene, CDR1 is LGHNT and CDR2 is FRNRAP. V gave up 2 bases and J gave up 8 bases, with 10 bases separating them. In nucleotides, the CDR3 is TGTGCTAGTGGTTTGACAGCGGTGGATGAGCAGTTCTTC. Its protein is CASGLTAVDEQFF.

CDR3 residues: CASRTSYSGTETTDTQYF. For the CDR3, the DNA is TGTGCCAGCAGAACCTCCTATAGCGGGACGGAGACCACAGATACGCAGTATTTT. This chain connects TRBV6-6 to TRBJ2-3; TRBD2 matches at 8 bases. The length of the CDR3 is 18 residues. The V gene's germline CDR1 is MNHNY and CDR2 SVGAGI (reference sequence). V lost 6 bases, J lost 2 bases, and 16 bases stayed unmatched.

In the case of this clonotype: The conserved closing phenylalanine or tryptophan is absent in this CDR3, likely reflecting a read error. This chain uses TRBV11-2 with TRBJ2-7; TRBD1 or TRBD2 may be the D gene (7 bases each). The CDR3 totals 15 residues. Germline V CDR1 and CDR2: SGHAT, FQNNGV. Trimming took 5 bases from V and 4 from J, leaving 18 bases between them. The CDR3 bases are TGTGCCAGCAGCCATCCAGGGGGGGCGAGGTACGAGCAGTACTAC. This sequence encodes CASSHPGGARYEQYY.